This T cell receptor (beta chain) was identified in a study of cytomegalovirus exposure and HLA in healthy donors. Whole-study results and caveats: Sequence variants that were highly shared formed a cluster that was likely a sequencing artifact. Most TCR sequences were uncommon, yet certain public TCRs appeared in many donors.

PCR was performed using 60 Vbeta and 13 Jbeta primers. Clones were sequenced by immunoSEQ multiplex PCR, and TCRdb holds only the in-frame ones, with some missing. The sample holds about 120,000 clones, roughly 78% seen once. The germline CDR1 and CDR2 sequences are LNHDA and SQIVND (reference sequence). The V gene end was trimmed by 4 bases and the J gene end by 7 bases; junction bases not matched to a gene: 11. The length of the CDR3 is 17 residues. As concerns this clone: Its antigen is unidentified.

The rearrangement uses TRBV19 and TRBJ2-7; 15 bases align to TRBD2. Source material: PBMCs. This receptor was identified in a young man in good health and CMV-seropositive. The CDR3 region is CASSTPGTSGGTGEQYF. The CDR3 nucleotides read TGTGCCAGTAGTACCCCCGGGACTAGCGGGGGGACGGGGGAGCAGTACTTC.